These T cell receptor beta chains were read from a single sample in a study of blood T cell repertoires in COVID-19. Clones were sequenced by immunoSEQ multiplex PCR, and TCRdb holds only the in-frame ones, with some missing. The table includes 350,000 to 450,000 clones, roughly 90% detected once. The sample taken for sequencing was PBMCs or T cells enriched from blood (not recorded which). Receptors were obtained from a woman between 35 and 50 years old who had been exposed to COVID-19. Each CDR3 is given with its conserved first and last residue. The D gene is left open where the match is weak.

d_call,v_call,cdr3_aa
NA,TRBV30,CAWSVGGGRNEQYF
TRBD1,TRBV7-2,CASSADRLGTDTQYF
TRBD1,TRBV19,CATEGQGYSGNTIYF
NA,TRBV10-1,CASSVRVHTEAFF
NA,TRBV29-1,CSGLEGEAFF
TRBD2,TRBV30,CAWSVTAGGSYEQYF
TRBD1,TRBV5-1,CASSVGTGHNSPLHF
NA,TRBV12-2,CASRLDCAPADSPLHF
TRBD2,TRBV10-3,CAISLAGLAGAEQYF
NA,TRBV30,CAWSVTAGGNEKLFF
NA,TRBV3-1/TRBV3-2,CASSRGLMGYGYTF
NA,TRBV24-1,CATMGPFSTDTQYF
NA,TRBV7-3,CASSLLRGNNSPLHF
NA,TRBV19,CASSPKSRGWTGNTIYF
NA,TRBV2,CASSVLQLNTEAFF
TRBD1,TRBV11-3,CASSKDRHTGELFF
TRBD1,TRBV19,CASSIGTGEKLFF
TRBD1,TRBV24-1,CAPNSDRGTEAFF
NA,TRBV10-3,CAISTTDSAGTEAFF
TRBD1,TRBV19,CASSAGQKNQPQHF
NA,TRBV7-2,CASSLGRNTEAFF
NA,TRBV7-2,CASSLARLNTEAFF
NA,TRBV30,CAWSGSGLEQYF
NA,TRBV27,CASSSGQYSNQPQHF
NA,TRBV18,CASSPHPRAKGGGYTF
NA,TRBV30,CAYPDSTGEQYF
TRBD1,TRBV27,CASSLSRDSLNEKLFF
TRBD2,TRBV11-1,CASRSGGIGNEQFF
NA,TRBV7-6,CASSFRPKTGYNEQFF
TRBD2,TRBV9,CASSVDTSGAYQETQYF
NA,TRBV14,CASSQARLDSREKLFF
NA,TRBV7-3,CASSPQQEAGELFF
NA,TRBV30,CAWSRGRGDEKLFF
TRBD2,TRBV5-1,CASSLGAGGGDTQYF
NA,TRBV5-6,CASSIGNTGDYTF
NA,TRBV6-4,CASSADVNTEAFF
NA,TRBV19,CASSGRSIGEQFF
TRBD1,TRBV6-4,CASVPGQGDSPLHF
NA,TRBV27,CASSRGSGLDTDTQYF
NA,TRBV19,CASSTRTLYEQYF
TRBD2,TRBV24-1,CATSDPGLPGETQYF
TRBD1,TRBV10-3,CAISQGVQQVSVAEAFF
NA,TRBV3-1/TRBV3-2,CASSSRGEDQPQHF
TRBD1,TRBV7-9,CASSLEPGGSGEAFF
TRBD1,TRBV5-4,CASSLAGTGRRFF
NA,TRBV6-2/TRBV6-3,CASSYLQGHNEQFF
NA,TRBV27,CASTNKNIQYF
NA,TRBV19,CASSIGGVGQPQHF
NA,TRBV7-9,CASGGNYGYTF
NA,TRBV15,CATSRGGGRDQPQHF
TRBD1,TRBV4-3,CASSQVPTGAGNTIYF
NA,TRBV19,CASRGPGEGTEGRLFF
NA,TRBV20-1,CSARDEGRQYF